The next 28 T cell receptor beta chains were all read from a single sample in a study of blood T cell repertoires in COVID-19. Generated by immunoSEQ multiplex PCR, the TCRdb table keeps only in-frame clones and is missing some. Of some 310,000 clones listed, roughly 91% are singletons. What was sequenced was PBMCs or T cells enriched from blood (not recorded which). The receptors here all came from a woman in her twenties or thirties who had recovered from COVID-19.

The J gene is TRBJ1-1, the V gene TRBV2, with D maybe TRBD1 (5 bases). There are 14 residues in the CDR3. The V end was cut by 7 bases, the J end by 2 bases, with 14 bases between. Germline assignment: CDR1 SNHLY and CDR2 FYNNEI. The CDR3 sequence is CASILGETNTEAFF. CDR3 DNA sequence: TGTGCCAGCATTTTAGGGGAAACAAACACTGAAGCTTTCTTT. Full variable domain (missing parts from reference TRBV2 and TRBJ1-1): EPEVTQTPSHQVTQMGQEVILRCVPISNHLYFYWYRQILGQKVEFLVSFYNNEISEKSEIFDDQFSVERPDGSNFTLKIRSTKLEDSAMYFCASILGETNTEAFFGQGTRLTVV.

The CDR3 DNA reads as TGTGCCAGCAGCAGAGCAGGCTCCTACAATGAGCAGTTCTTC. Its translation is CASSRAGSYNEQFF. The chain uses TRBV5-4 and TRBJ2-1; D unclear. V lost 4 bases to trimming and J lost 0 bases, with 8 bases between them. CDR3 length: 14 amino acids. The germline V gene has CDR1 SGHNT and CDR2 YYREEE (reference sequence).

The gene calls are TRBV10-3 and TRBJ2-2; TRBD1 matches 7 bases. J was trimmed by 1 base and V by 6 bases; bases with no gene match: 5. This CDR3 is built from 15 residues. CDR1 is ENHRY, CDR2 SYGVKD, per germline. Here the CDR3 reads CAISLGQLNTGELFF. In DNA, the CDR3 is TGTGCCATCAGCCTGGGACAGTTGAACACCGGGGAGCTGTTTTTT.

The rearrangement joins TRBV19 to TRBJ1-5, with a possible D match to TRBD1 (6 bases). This CDR3 has 15 residues. Germline assignment: CDR1 LNHDA and CDR2 SQIVND (reference sequence). Between the trimmed V and J ends, which lost 5 bases and 0 bases, there was a span of 11 bases. The CDR3 reads CASSHDRYSNQPQHF. The CDR3 coding sequence is TGTGCCAGTAGTCACGACAGGTATAGCAATCAGCCCCAGCATTTT.

The chain recombines TRBV6-5 with TRBJ1-4, with 8 bases fitting TRBD1. Germline V gene data show CDR1 as MNHEY and CDR2 as SVGAGI. V lost 3 bases, J lost 8 bases, and 8 bases stayed unmatched. The CDR3 extends over 15 amino acids. CDR3 region: CASSYSRGLGEKLFF. The CDR3 region has the DNA TGTGCCAGCAGTTATTCCAGGGGGCTCGGAGAAAAACTGTTTTTT.

The rearrangement joins TRBV7-2 to TRBJ1-2; D unclear. V shed 0 bases and J shed 5 bases, with 10 bases lying between them. CDR1 is SGHTA, CDR2 FQGNSA, per germline. This CDR3 has 14 amino acids. The CDR3 DNA reads TGTGCCAGCAGCTTAGCGAGGGAGGGTTATGGCTACACCTTC. Encoded protein: CASSLAREGYGYTF.

The genes are TRBV6-1 and TRBJ1-1; 8 bases line up with TRBD1. The CDR3 is 17 amino acids. Germline-derived CDR1 and CDR2 are MNHNS and SASEGT. V lost 2 bases, J lost 11 bases, and 19 bases stayed unmatched. CDR3 in amino acids: CASSEPLAGGHSLWAFF. The DNA for the CDR3 is TGTGCCAGCAGTGAACCCCTGGCAGGGGGCCATAGCCTCTGGGCTTTCTTT.

This clone has a handful of counts. The gene calls are TRBV5-1 and TRBJ1-6; 8 nucleotides line up with TRBD1. The V gene's germline CDR1 is SGHRS and CDR2 YFSETQ. This CDR3 has 15 amino acids. The junction had 6 bases not matched to a gene; V was cut back by 3 bases and J by 7 bases. CDR3 region: CASSYGWDRNSPLHF. CDR3 in DNA: TGCGCCAGCAGCTACGGCTGGGACAGGAATTCACCCCTCCACTTT.

This rearrangement joins TRBV27 to TRBJ1-1; maybe TRBD1 (6 bases). Trimming cost V 3 bases and J 11 bases, with 19 bases left between them. This CDR3 region has 14 residues. The germline V gene has CDR1 MNHEY and CDR2 SMNVEV (reference sequence). The CDR3 DNA follows: TGTGCCAGCAGTTTTAGAGTAATACAGGGAGGGGCTTTCTTT. The encoded protein is CASSFRVIQGGAFF.

The V call is TRBV3-1 (or the pseudogene TRBV3-2), the J call TRBJ2-5; TRBD1 agrees at 7 bases. After removal of 4 bases from V and 14 bases from J, the junction contained 31 bases not matched to a gene. The CDR3 spans 19 residues. From germline, CDR1 is LGHDT and CDR2 YNNKEL (reference sequence). CDR3 residues: CASSRESQYTPLWTGRLYF. The CDR3 nucleotides are TGTGCCAGCAGCCGAGAAAGCCAATACACACCACTTTGGACAGGTCGCTTATACTTC.

The CDR3 spells CAWSAYGLAAQYF. CDR3 DNA sequence: TGTGCCTGGAGCGCCTATGGACTAGCGGCGCAGTATTTT. V usage is TRBV30 and J usage is TRBJ2-3, with 10 nucleotides matching TRBD2. Trimming removed 3 bases from V and 10 bases from J; junction bases left unmatched: 7. The CDR3 length is 13 residues. Germline loops: CDR1 GTSNPN, CDR2 SVGIG (reference sequence).

This clone has a single count. This chain joins TRBV6-1 and TRBJ2-5, with unresolved D. CDR1 MNHNS and CDR2 SASEGT come from the germline V gene. The CDR3 is made up of 14 amino acids. Trimming cost V 0 bases and J 2 bases, with 7 bases left between them. CDR3 nucleotides: TGTGCCAGCAGTGAAGCGGCTCAGCAAGAGACCCAGTACTTC. Its protein is CASSEAAQQETQYF.

The genes are TRBV7-9 and TRBJ1-5; 8 bases are shared with TRBD1. The CDR3 totals 15 residues. CDR1 is SEHNR, CDR2 FQNEAQ, per germline (reference sequence). V shed 1 base and J 7 bases; nucleotides not matched to a gene: 6. This chain's CDR3 is CASSLGTGSLQPQHF. The CDR3 DNA reads TGTGCCAGCAGCTTAGGGACAGGGTCGTTGCAGCCCCAGCATTTT.

The chain carries TRBV29-1 and TRBJ2-3; no clear D gene. The CDR3 is 12 amino acids. Trimming took off 7 bases at V and 0 bases at J, with 8 bases between the two ends. Germline V gives CDR1 SQVTM, CDR2 ANQGSEA. The CDR3 DNA reads TGCAGCGACAAGACTAGCACAGATACGCAGTATTTT. This encodes CSDKTSTDTQYF.

This chain connects TRBV28 to TRBJ1-2, with D perhaps TRBD1 (6 bases). V lost 3 bases and J 8 bases, leaving 10 bases between the germline ends. The CDR3 totals 12 residues. Germline CDR1 MDHEN, CDR2 SYDVKM. DNA for the CDR3: TGTGCCAGCAGTTTCCGACAGGTCGGCTACACCTTC. It yields the protein CASSFRQVGYTF.

For the CDR3, the DNA is TGTGCCAGTAGTTTCGGTCCTCATAATGAAAAACTGTTTTTT. Translation gives CASSFGPHNEKLFF. This rearrangement joins TRBV19 to TRBJ1-4; D is ambiguous. Germline V CDR1 and CDR2: LNHDA, SQIVND (reference sequence). The CDR3 sequence is 14 residues long. V gave up 5 bases and J gave up 4 bases, with 11 bases separating them. The whole variable domain, filled in from reference TRBV19 and TRBJ1-4, reads DGGITQSPKYLFRKEGQNVTLSCEQNLNHDAMYWYRQDPGQGLRLIYYSQIVNDFQKGDIAEGYSVSREKKESFPLTVTSAQKNPTAFYLCASSFGPHNEKLFFGSGTQLSVL.

The chain carries TRBV5-1 and TRBJ2-2; no firm D call. CDR3 length equals 16 residues. V lost 0 bases to trimming and J lost 1 base, with 10 bases between them. The germline V gene has CDR1 SGHRS and CDR2 YFSETQ. CDR3 coding DNA: TGCGCCAGCAGCTTGGAACAACAGATGAACACCGGGGAGCTGTTTTTT. Translated: CASSLEQQMNTGELFF.

CDR3 in DNA: TGTGCCAGCAGTCGCCTCGGGACTGAGTACAATGAGCAGTTCTTC. This encodes CASSRLGTEYNEQFF. The chain employs TRBV28 and TRBJ2-1; D might be TRBD2 (6 bases). Between the trimmed V and J ends, which lost 5 bases and 4 bases, there was a span of 15 bases. Germline V lookup: CDR1 MDHEN, CDR2 SYDVKM. The CDR3 has 15 residues.

CDR3 residues: CASSHPDGVWQPQHF. The CDR3 DNA reads TGCGCCAGCAGCCACCCCGACGGGGTCTGGCAGCCCCAGCATTTT. The genes are TRBV4-1 and TRBJ1-5; D ambiguous. V was cut by 3 bases and J by 7 bases, with 16 bases left in between. Germline CDR1 is MGHRA and CDR2 is YSYEKL. The CDR3 runs 15 residues.

In its sample, this clone was seen a few times. This sequence joins TRBV15 and TRBJ2-1; 7 nucleotides match TRBD1. V lost 6 bases to trimming and J lost 4 bases; unmatched junction nucleotides: 12. The CDR3 length is 16 residues. Germline loops: CDR1 LNHNV, CDR2 YYDKDF (reference sequence). CDR3: CATRPLTGSGYNEQFF. CDR3 coding DNA: TGTGCCACCAGGCCTTTGACAGGGTCGGGATACAATGAGCAGTTCTTC. Full variable domain (rest looked up from reference TRBV15 and TRBJ2-1): DAMVIQNPRYQVTQFGKPVTLSCSQTLNHNVMYWYQQKSSQAPKLLFHYYDKDFNNEADTPDNFQSRRPNTSFCFLDIRSPGLGDTAMYLCATRPLTGSGYNEQFFGPGTRLTVL.

The rearrangement joins TRBV28 to TRBJ2-3; no clear D. The ends were cut back, 6 bases at V and 6 bases at J, with 7 bases in the middle. Germline V CDR1 and CDR2: MDHEN, SYDVKM. The CDR3 has 11 residues. The DNA of the CDR3 is TGTGCCAGCAGCCCCCTGGATACGCAGTATTTT. Translating it yields CASSPLDTQYF.

This clone was detected once. V usage is TRBV25-1 and J usage is TRBJ1-4; D gene ambiguous. The CDR3 covers 15 residues. Germline loops: CDR1 MGHDK, CDR2 SYGVNS. V shed 5 bases and J shed 6 bases, with 16 bases lying between them. The CDR3 DNA is TGTGCCAGCAGTAAGAATGGAGGCGGCGATGAAAAACTGTTTTTT. Its translation: CASSKNGGGDEKLFF.

The chain uses TRBV18 and TRBJ2-1; D possibly corresponds to TRBD2 (5 bases). This CDR3 is built from 15 residues. Per the germline V gene, CDR1 is KGHSH and CDR2 is LQKENI. Deletions cut 3 bases from V and 0 bases from J, with 9 bases between. The CDR3 loop reads CASSPGEGSYNEQFF. For the CDR3, the DNA is TGTGCCAGCTCACCCGGGGAAGGCTCCTACAATGAGCAGTTCTTC.

V gene TRBV28 combines with J gene TRBJ2-1; 11 bases are shared with TRBD1. V lost 4 bases and J lost 4; bases outside the gene matches: 3. Germline lookup yields CDR1 MDHEN and CDR2 SYDVKM. The CDR3 has 15 amino acids. The CDR3 coding sequence is TGTGCCAGCAGTTGGGACAGGGGGGTTTACAATGAGCAGTTCTTC. Translating it yields CASSWDRGVYNEQFF.

V gene TRBV5-1 combines with J gene TRBJ1-1; D uncertain. Trimming removed 2 bases at V and 1 base at J, with 12 bases between. The CDR3 has 15 amino acids. Germline loops: CDR1 SGHRS, CDR2 YFSETQ. The chain's CDR3 is CASSLATGSNTEAFF. The CDR3 DNA reads as TGCGCCAGCAGCTTAGCGACGGGGTCGAACACTGAAGCTTTCTTT.

The chain couples TRBV5-1 to TRBJ2-7; tentatively, D is TRBD2 (5 bases). Trimming took off 2 bases at V and 3 bases at J, with 12 bases between the two ends. CDR1 SGHRS and CDR2 YFSETQ come from the germline V gene. This CDR3 spans 14 amino acids. The CDR3 DNA follows: TGCGCCAGCAGCTTCCGGGGAGTTGACTACGAGCAGTACTTC. It yields the protein CASSFRGVDYEQYF.

V gene TRBV18 combines with J gene TRBJ2-1; the match to TRBD2 covers 7 bases. The V gene's germline CDR1 is KGHSH and CDR2 LQKENI. The CDR3 is 13 residues long. Trimming at V came to 4 bases and at J to 9 bases, leaving 6 bases not matched to a gene. The CDR3 is CASSQAGVFEQFF. The DNA of the CDR3 is TGTGCCAGCTCACAGGCGGGAGTGTTTGAGCAGTTCTTC.

This chain joins TRBV18 and TRBJ1-1; tentative D call: TRBD1 (6 bases). The CDR3 runs 13 residues. V lost 1 base, J lost 7 bases, and 10 bases lay in between. In germline, CDR1 is KGHSH, CDR2 LQKENI. The CDR3 bases are TGTGCCAGCTCACCACGGGGGCGTGGTGAAGCTTTCTTT. As protein: CASSPRGRGEAFF. The variable domain in full, with the rest retrieved from reference TRBV18 and TRBJ1-1, is NAGVMQNPRHLVRRRGQEARLRCSPMKGHSHVYWYRQLPEEGLKFMVYLQKENIIDESGMPKERFSAEFPKEGPSILRIQQVVRGDSAAYFCASSPRGRGEAFFGQGTRLTVV.